This T cell receptor (beta chain) was observed in a study of OX40 agonist ivuxolimab in advanced cancers. Worth noting for this clone: Its target is not known.

With 4 bases removed from V and 3 bases from J, the gap between germline ends came to 16 bases. Germline V gene lookup returns CDR1 SNHLY and CDR2 FYNNEI. This CDR3 has 16 residues. Assay used: immunoSEQ multiplex PCR; TCRdb lists only in-frame clones, some missing. The data hold about 27,000 clones, with less than 80% observed a single time. Study observations and caveats: Mean expanded clone counts were higher in CD8+ than CD4+ T cells.

Sequenced material: CD4+ or CD8+ T cells sorted from blood, taken in a trial of the OX40 agonist ivuxolimab. The rearrangement links TRBV2 to TRBJ1-5, with a weak D call TRBD1 (5 bases). The source of this sequence is an adult with an advanced solid tumor such as melanoma, head and neck, liver or kidney cancer. This chain's CDR3 is CASSARGTDVNQPQHF. CDR3 bases: TGTGCCAGCAGTGCGAGGGGAACCGATGTCAATCAGCCCCAGCATTTT.